This T cell receptor (beta chain) originates from a study of control samples from healthy donors and cancer patients. Libraries were prepared by immunoSEQ multiplex PCR; TCRdb keeps only in-frame clonotypes and omits some of them. The table lists under 80,000 clones, 94% of them singletons. Germline CDR1 is GTSNPN and CDR2 is SVGIG (reference sequence). Trimming removed 3 bases from V and 1 base from J, with 9 bases in between. This CDR3 spans 13 amino acids. The chain couples TRBV30 to TRBJ1-1; D may be TRBD1 (5 bases). This clonotype was sampled from a young woman in good health. The sequencing input was blood. CDR3: CAWSAGANTEAFF. The CDR3 DNA reads as TGTGCCTGGAGCGCTGGGGCGAACACTGAAGCTTTCTTT. The full variable domain, in which reference TRBV30 and TRBJ1-1 provide the parts outside the CDR3, is SQTIHQWPATLVQPVGSPLSLECTVEGTSNPNLYWYRQAAGRGLQLLFYSVGIGQISSEVPQNLSASRPQDRQFILSSKKLLLSDSGFYLCAWSAGANTEAFFGQGTRLTVV.